This T cell receptor (beta chain) was captured by sequencing in a study of brain T cells in children with intractable seizures. Noted time point: blood from clinic visit 5 months post-surgery; TSC patient then seizure free. Before surgery, patients took at least one anti-epileptic drug. The CDR3 totals 16 residues. Germline-derived CDR1 and CDR2 are LNHDA and SQIVND (reference sequence). The V and J ends lost 3 bases and 5 bases, in that order; junction bases with no gene match: 10. Findings and limits, study-wide: Clones missing pre-surgery may reflect undersampling of that blood sample.

In the case of this clone: Its antigen is unidentified.

TCRdb keeps only in-frame clones here, not all; method: immunoSEQ multiplex PCR. The sample shows 300,000 to 400,000 clones, 85% to 95% of them seen only once. The clonotype originates from a boy younger than two with tuberous sclerosis and intractable seizures. The chain recombines TRBV19 with TRBJ2-7, with 10 bases that match TRBD2. This specimen was peripheral blood, taken more than 4 months after surgery. CDR3 nucleotide sequence: TGTGCCAGTAGTATCAGTCCGAGCGGGAGGGGCCACGAGCAGTACTTC. Its protein product is CASSISPSGRGHEQYF. The full variable domain, its missing parts supplied by reference TRBV19 and TRBJ2-7, is DGGITQSPKYLFRKEGQNVTLSCEQNLNHDAMYWYRQDPGQGLRLIYYSQIVNDFQKGDIAEGYSVSREKKESFPLTVTSAQKNPTAFYLCASSISPSGRGHEQYFGPGTRLTVT.